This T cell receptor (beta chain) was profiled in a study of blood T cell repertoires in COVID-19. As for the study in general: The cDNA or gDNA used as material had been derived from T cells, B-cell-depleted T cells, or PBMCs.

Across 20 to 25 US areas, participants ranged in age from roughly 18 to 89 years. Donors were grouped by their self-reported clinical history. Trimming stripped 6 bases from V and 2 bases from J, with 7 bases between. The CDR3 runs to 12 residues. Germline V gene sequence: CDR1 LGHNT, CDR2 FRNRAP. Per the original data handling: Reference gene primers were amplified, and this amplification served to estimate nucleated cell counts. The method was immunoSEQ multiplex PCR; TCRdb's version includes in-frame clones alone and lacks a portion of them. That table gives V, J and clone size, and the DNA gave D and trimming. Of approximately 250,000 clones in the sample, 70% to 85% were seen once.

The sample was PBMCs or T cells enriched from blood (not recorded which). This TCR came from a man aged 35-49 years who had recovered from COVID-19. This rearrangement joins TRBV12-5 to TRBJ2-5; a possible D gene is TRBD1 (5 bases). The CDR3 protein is CASGTDQETQYF. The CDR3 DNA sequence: TGTGCTAGTGGGACAGATCAAGAGACCCAGTACTTC. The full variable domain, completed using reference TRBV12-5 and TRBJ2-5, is DARVTQTPRHKVTEMGQEVTMRCQPILGHNTVFWYRQTMMQGLELLAYFRNRAPLDDSGMPKDRFSAEMPDATLATLKIQPSEPRDSAVYFCASGTDQETQYFGPGTRLLVL.